The 18 T cell receptor beta chains given below trace back to one sample, sequenced in a study of cytomegalovirus exposure and HLA in healthy donors (dated by TCRdb to about 2017). Receptors were amplified or captured by the immunoSEQ multiplex PCR assay. For the multiplex PCR, a mixture combining 60 forward primers for TCR Vbeta segments and 13 reverse primers for TCR Jbeta segments was used. TCRdb's version of the immuneACCESS table is confined to in-frame rearrangements and falls short of the full clone set. An unresolved V gene accounts for under half of the shortfall where checked; the remainder is of unknown origin. The sample data list around 130,000 clones, and 81% of these were observed just once. 5% to 7% of the sample lies in the top ten. Sequencing was carried out using PBMCs. The receptors derive from a woman aged 40 to 49 in good health and CMV-seropositive.

This chain joins TRBV9 and TRBJ1-1, with D maybe TRBD1 (6 bases). Trimming cost V 0 bases and J 4 bases, with 10 bases left between them. Germline CDR1 and CDR2: SGDLS and YYNGEE. The CDR3 runs 14 residues. CDR3 nucleotides: TGTGCCAGCAGCGTAGTGGACAGTCGCACTGAAGCTTTCTTT. Residues: CASSVVDSRTEAFF.

The chain combines TRBV29-1 with TRBJ2-7; 16 bases are a match to TRBD2. Germline lookup yields CDR1 SQVTM and CDR2 ANQGSEA. V dropped 6 bases and J dropped 1; count of bases not matched to a gene: 6. The CDR3 runs to 16 residues. DNA of the CDR3: TGCAGCGTCGAGGGACTAGCGGGAGGGCCGTCCTACGAGCAGTACTTC. Residues: CSVEGLAGGPSYEQYF.

This chain's CDR3 is CASSRNLGAINSYEQYF. In nucleotides, the CDR3 is TGTGCCAGCAGCCGAAATCTCGGAGCCATTAACTCCTACGAGCAGTACTTC. The rearrangement uses TRBV4-2 and TRBJ2-7, with D hard to call. The CDR3 length is 17 residues. Trimming stripped 4 bases from V and 0 bases from J, with 19 bases between. CDR1 and CDR2 (germline): LGHNA, YNFKEQ.

The chain links TRBV28 to TRBJ1-2, with D maybe TRBD1 (6 bases). The CDR3 is made up of 16 amino acids. Deletions cut 7 bases from V and 4 bases from J, with 22 bases between. Per the germline V gene, CDR1 is MDHEN and CDR2 is SYDVKM. In nucleotides, the CDR3 is TGTGCCAGCACCTTACTGACAGGTCGGGGATTCTATGGCTACACCTTC. Translating gives CASTLLTGRGFYGYTF.

V usage is TRBV2 and J usage is TRBJ1-6; D not certain. V was clipped by 4 bases and J by 0 bases, with 7 bases between them. The CDR3 contains 15 residues. Per germline, CDR1 SNHLY and CDR2 FYNNEI. CDR3 nucleotides: TGTGCCAGCAGTGTGGGCAGCTCCTATAATTCACCCCTCCACTTT. Amino acid sequence: CASSVGSSYNSPLHF.

The genes are TRBV5-1 and TRBJ1-2; tentatively, D is TRBD1 (5 bases). The CDR3 covers 14 residues. Germline V lookup: CDR1 SGHRS, CDR2 YFSETQ. V was pared by 0 bases and J by 4 bases, with 10 bases between. The CDR3 nucleotides are TGCGCCAGCAGCTTGGCGGGGGAGGCCTATGGCTACACCTTC. Translated, it gives CASSLAGEAYGYTF.

This sequence joins TRBV5-1 and TRBJ2-3; D might be TRBD2 (6 bases). CDR1 is SGHRS and CDR2 is YFSETQ in the germline V gene. This CDR3 is 14 amino acids long. V was trimmed by 5 bases and J by 4 bases, leaving 14 bases between them. CDR3 bases: TGCGCCAGCAGTACGGGAGTATTGGCAGATACGCAGTATTTT. As protein: CASSTGVLADTQYF.

The V gene is TRBV27, the J gene TRBJ2-2; D gene unclear. This CDR3 has 12 residues. Germline V gives CDR1 MNHEY, CDR2 SMNVEV (reference sequence). Deletions cut 7 bases from V and 6 bases from J, with 9 bases between. CDR3 residues: CASKHRSGELFF. DNA of the CDR3: TGTGCCAGCAAGCATCGTTCCGGGGAGCTGTTTTTT.

The chain employs TRBV5-1 and TRBJ1-4, with a tentative D call TRBD1 (5 bases). The CDR3 is 16 residues long. Trimming shortened V by 3 bases and J by 3 bases, and 15 bases separated the two germline ends. CDR1 is SGHRS, CDR2 YFSETQ, per germline. In nucleotides, the CDR3 is TGCGCCAGCAGCTCGTTGGTCGGGGACTCTAATGAAAAACTGTTTTTT. Its protein is CASSSLVGDSNEKLFF.

The chain joins TRBV21-1 to TRBJ1-1; the table's D gene call, TRBD1, was not cross checked with the DNA. TRBV21-1 is flagged as a pseudogene. The length of the CDR3 is 15 residues. This chain's CDR3 is CASSKMSQGKTEAFF. CDR3 nucleotide sequence: TGTGCCAGCAGCAAAATGAGCCAGGGAAAAACTGAAGCTTTCTTT.

The chain links TRBV29-1 to TRBJ2-7, with 7 bases that match TRBD2. V lost 3 bases and J lost 2; bases outside the gene matches: 7. The CDR3 is 14 amino acids. Germline CDR1 SQVTM, CDR2 ANQGSEA. CDR3 sequence reads: CSVDSPSGAYEQYF. In DNA, the CDR3 is TGCAGCGTTGATTCTCCTAGCGGAGCCTACGAGCAGTACTTC.

The chain has TRBV10-1 and TRBJ1-1, with D tentatively TRBD1 (6 bases). The CDR3 covers 13 residues. CDR1 is WNHNN, CDR2 SYGVQD, per germline (reference sequence). V was pared by 6 bases and J by 1 base, with 9 bases between. The CDR3 sequence is CASSPQGNTEAFF. The CDR3 nucleotides are TGCGCCAGCAGCCCACAGGGGAACACTGAAGCTTTCTTT.

The chain recombines TRBV2 with TRBJ2-2; 11 bases are a match to TRBD2. The trim removed 7 bases at V and 10 bases at J, leaving 8 bases unmatched. This CDR3 has 14 amino acids. Germline V lookup: CDR1 SNHLY, CDR2 FYNNEI. Written as DNA, the CDR3 is TGTGCCAGCATAGCCGCTAGCGGGGGGTTGGAGCTGTTTTTT. Its translation is CASIAASGGLELFF.

The chain is built from TRBV19 and TRBJ1-2; tentatively, D is TRBD1 (5 bases). The CDR3 has 15 amino acids. CDR1 is LNHDA, CDR2 SQIVND, per germline (reference sequence). Trimming cost V 3 bases and J 2 bases, with 13 bases left between them. The CDR3 sequence is CASSMRDSPNYGYTF. In nucleotides, the CDR3 is TGTGCCAGTAGTATGCGAGACAGCCCCAACTATGGCTACACCTTC.

In nucleotides, the CDR3 is TGTGCCAGCAGAATGGGAGTGGGTGAAAAACTGTTTTTT. It encodes CASRMGVGEKLFF. V usage is TRBV14 and J usage is TRBJ1-4; D unclear. This CDR3 comprises 13 residues. The V and J ends lost 6 bases and 7 bases respectively, with 12 bases between them. Germline assignment: CDR1 SGHDN and CDR2 FVKESK. The complete variable domain, with remaining parts taken from reference TRBV14 and TRBJ1-4, reads EAGVTQFPSHSVIEKGQTVTLRCDPISGHDNLYWYRRVMGKEIKFLLHFVKESKQDESGMPNNRFLAERTGGTYSTLKVQPAELEDSGVYFCASRMGVGEKLFFGSGTQLSVL.

The CDR3, as DNA: TGTGCCAGTACCCCGACAGGGGCCGTCGAGCAGTACTTC. Protein sequence: CASTPTGAVEQYF. J is TRBJ2-7 and V is TRBV19, with 8 nucleotides matching TRBD1. J was trimmed by 6 bases and V by 7 bases; bases with no gene match: 8. CDR3 size: 13 residues. Germline-derived CDR1 and CDR2 are LNHDA and SQIVND (reference sequence).

CDR3 bases: TGTGCCAGCACCGGGACAGGTACCTACGAGCAGTACTTC. Translation gives CASTGTGTYEQYF. The chain recombines TRBV2 with TRBJ2-7, with TRBD1 identical over 8 bases. This CDR3 region has 13 residues. CDR1 and CDR2 from the germline V gene are SNHLY and FYNNEI. With 7 bases clipped from V and 2 bases from J, the junction kept 4 bases outside the gene matches.

The chain carries TRBV29-1 and TRBJ2-7, with 11 bases that match TRBD1. The CDR3 has 13 amino acids. Germline CDR1 SQVTM, CDR2 ANQGSEA. The V segment lost 6 bases and the J segment 1 base; nucleotides outside the gene matches: 2. The CDR3 nucleotides are TGCAGCGTCGGGACAGGGGGGTCCTACGAGCAGTACTTC. It is translated as CSVGTGGSYEQYF.